What follows are 21 T cell receptor beta chains derived from one specimen sequenced in a study of blood T cell repertoires in COVID-19. Assay used: immunoSEQ multiplex PCR; TCRdb lists only in-frame clones, some missing. This repertoire shows some 200,000 clones, around four fifths found once; its top ten account for approximately 0.9%. Sequencing was done on a sample of peripheral blood. These receptors originate from a man in his 60s with COVID-19, enrolled during active disease.

The V gene is TRBV7-2, the J gene TRBJ1-3; 8 nucleotides align to TRBD1. From germline, CDR1 is SGHTA and CDR2 FQGNSA. J gave up 0 bases and V 1 base, and 5 bases lay outside the gene matches. There are 17 residues in the CDR3. CDR3 in DNA: TGTGCCAGCAGCTTAGGGCAGGGGGCAAGCTCTGGAAACACCATATATTTT. This codes for CASSLGQGASSGNTIYF.

This chain joins TRBV27 and TRBJ2-2; TRBD2 matches at 12 bases. CDR3 length: 15 amino acids. Germline CDR1 is MNHEY and CDR2 is SMNVEV (reference sequence). V was clipped by 5 bases and J by 6 bases; unmatched bases: 4. In DNA, the CDR3 is TGTGCCAGCAGTGGAAGACTAGCGGGAGCCGGGGAGCTGTTTTTT. This translates into CASSGRLAGAGELFF.

The chain employs TRBV5-1 and TRBJ1-4; 11 bases match TRBD1. V shed 3 bases, J shed 3 bases, and the junction held 10 bases outside the gene matches. Germline values: CDR1 SGHRS, CDR2 YFSETQ. The CDR3 runs to 18 residues. As DNA, the CDR3 is TGCGCCAGCAGCTCCCACCGGGACAGGGGGATGTCTAATGAAAAACTGTTTTTT. As protein: CASSSHRDRGMSNEKLFF.

V and J are TRBV5-4 and TRBJ2-1; D might be TRBD2 (6 bases). The CDR3 runs to 14 residues. V shed 1 base and J shed 6 bases, with 11 bases lying between them. CDR1 SGHNT and CDR2 YYREEE come from the germline V gene (reference sequence). The DNA for the CDR3 is TGTGCCAGCAGCTTGAGAAACGGGGGCAATGAGCAGTTCTTC. Its translation is CASSLRNGGNEQFF.

Points on this clone: Other DNA sequences of this sample code for an identical CDR3. This CDR3 reads CATSGGGNSPLHF. Here the CDR3 DNA reads TGTGCCACCAGTGGTGGGGGGAATTCACCCCTCCACTTT. The chain couples TRBV24-1 to TRBJ1-6, with D possibly TRBD1 on 5 matching bases. The V and J ends lost 5 bases and 7 bases respectively, with 8 bases between them. CDR1 is KGHDR, CDR2 SFDVKD, per germline. The CDR3 is 13 residues long.

The gene calls are TRBV6-1 and TRBJ2-7, with D possibly TRBD2 on 6 matching bases. The CDR3 sequence is 15 residues long. Trimming removed 2 bases from V and 2 bases from J, with 13 bases in between. The germline V gene has CDR1 MNHNS and CDR2 SASEGT. The CDR3 reads CASSEWGGGTYEQYF. In DNA form, the CDR3 reads TGTGCCAGCAGTGAATGGGGAGGCGGAACCTACGAGCAGTACTTC.

This clone was seen a single time. The rearrangement joins TRBV11-2 to TRBJ1-1; D possibly corresponds to TRBD1 (5 bases). Germline lookup yields CDR1 SGHAT and CDR2 FQNNGV. This CDR3 has 14 amino acids. The V and J ends lost 6 bases and 5 bases respectively, with 16 bases between them. This CDR3 reads CASRLGEKGTEAFF. CDR3 in DNA: TGTGCCAGCAGGCTAGGGGAAAAGGGAACTGAAGCTTTCTTT.

V usage is TRBV27 and J usage is TRBJ1-1; D gene ambiguous. CDR3 size: 16 residues. Germline V gives CDR1 MNHEY, CDR2 SMNVEV (reference sequence). Trimming pared 4 bases from V and 5 bases from J, leaving 20 bases between. As DNA, the CDR3 is TGTGCCAGCAGTTCCCTCCGGGGAGGGAAGAGGACTGAAGCTTTCTTT. It is translated as CASSSLRGGKRTEAFF.

The chain is built from TRBV27 and TRBJ1-5, with TRBD1 matching 11 bases. This CDR3 is built from 17 residues. The V and J ends lost 3 bases and 2 bases, in that order; junction bases with no gene match: 6. Germline values: CDR1 MNHEY, CDR2 SMNVEV (reference sequence). CDR3: CASSLLWGQGGNQPQHF. In DNA, the CDR3 is TGTGCCAGCAGTTTGCTATGGGGACAGGGGGGCAATCAGCCCCAGCATTTT.

The rearrangement links TRBV19 to TRBJ1-5, with a weak D call TRBD1 (5 bases). CDR1 is LNHDA and CDR2 is SQIVND in the germline V gene (reference sequence). The CDR3 loop spans 15 amino acids. V was pared by 0 bases and J by 7 bases, with 13 bases between. The CDR3 DNA reads TGTGCCAGTAGTATAGATATCAGGGCGAGGCAGCCCCAGCATTTT. This translates into CASSIDIRARQPQHF. The whole variable domain, filled in from reference TRBV19 and TRBJ1-5, reads DGGITQSPKYLFRKEGQNVTLSCEQNLNHDAMYWYRQDPGQGLRLIYYSQIVNDFQKGDIAEGYSVSREKKESFPLTVTSAQKNPTAFYLCASSIDIRARQPQHFGDGTRLSIL.

The chain employs TRBV7-9 and TRBJ2-1; 8 positions match TRBD2. Trimming at V came to 4 bases and at J to 2 bases, leaving 10 bases not matched to a gene. The CDR3 totals 17 residues. The V gene's germline CDR1 is SEHNR and CDR2 FQNEAQ (reference sequence). CDR3 residues: CASSSIVPSGPYNEQFF. CDR3 DNA: TGTGCCAGCAGCTCAATCGTCCCTAGCGGGCCCTACAATGAGCAGTTCTTC.

The gene calls are TRBV25-1 and TRBJ2-1; 8 positions agree with TRBD1. This CDR3 region has 15 residues. Germline CDR1 and CDR2: MGHDK and SYGVNS. With 1 base clipped from V and 7 bases from J, the junction kept 6 bases outside the gene matches. DNA for the CDR3: TGTGCCAGCAGTGAATCCAGGGGGCTAGGGAATGAGCAGTTCTTC. This encodes CASSESRGLGNEQFF. Full variable domain (outside the CDR3, taken from reference TRBV25-1 and TRBJ2-1): EADIYQTPRYLVIGTGKKITLECSQTMGHDKMYWYQQDPGMELHLIHYSYGVNSTEKGDLSSESTVSRIRTEHFPLTLESARPSHTSQYLCASSESRGLGNEQFFGPGTRLTVL.

This rearrangement joins TRBV5-1 to TRBJ2-3; 10 nucleotides line up with TRBD1. V lost 5 bases to trimming and J lost 1 base; unmatched junction nucleotides: 4. CDR1 SGHRS and CDR2 YFSETQ come from the germline V gene. The length of the CDR3 is 15 residues. The CDR3 protein is CASRGQGRGTDTQYF. CDR3 nucleotide sequence: TGCGCCAGCAGGGGACAGGGGAGGGGCACAGATACGCAGTATTTT.

V usage is TRBV15 and J usage is TRBJ2-5; 7 positions agree with TRBD1. Losses at the gene ends were 6 bases for V and 2 bases for J; bases not matched to a gene: 3. Per the germline V gene, CDR1 is LNHNV and CDR2 is YYDKDF (reference sequence). The CDR3 covers 13 residues. CDR3 DNA sequence: TGTGCCACCAGGAGGGGGCTACAAGAGACCCAGTACTTC. Its translation is CATRRGLQETQYF.

The chain employs TRBV19 and TRBJ1-4, with 7 bases that match TRBD1. Losses at the gene ends were 3 bases for V and 0 bases for J; bases not matched to a gene: 1. Germline-derived CDR1 and CDR2 are LNHDA and SQIVND (reference sequence). The CDR3 is made up of 15 amino acids. Here the CDR3 DNA reads TGTGCCAGTAGTATGGGGACAGCAACTAATGAAAAACTGTTTTTT. It specifies CASSMGTATNEKLFF.

J is TRBJ2-7 and V is TRBV10-3; 7 bases map to TRBD1. The trim removed 5 bases at V and 0 bases at J, leaving 16 bases unmatched. CDR3 length: 18 residues. Germline-derived CDR1 and CDR2 are ENHRY and SYGVKD. CDR3 protein: CAISQHETGWDTSYEQYF. CDR3 nucleotides: TGTGCCATCAGTCAACACGAGACAGGGTGGGATACCTCCTACGAGCAGTACTTC.

V gene TRBV2 combines with J gene TRBJ1-1, with D maybe TRBD1 (6 bases). The CDR3 is made up of 13 amino acids. V gave up 10 bases and J gave up 0 bases, with 12 bases separating them. Germline loops: CDR1 SNHLY, CDR2 FYNNEI. CDR3 in DNA: TGTGCCACAAGTGGACAGATGAACACTGAAGCTTTCTTT. The encoded protein is CATSGQMNTEAFF.

This clone was seen more than once but under ten times. DNA of the CDR3: TGCAGCGTTGAAAGAGGGAAGTATGGCTACACCTTC. It is translated as CSVERGKYGYTF. The genes are TRBV29-1 and TRBJ1-2; D not resolved. The V and J ends lost 2 bases and 5 bases respectively, with 9 bases between them. Germline-derived CDR1 and CDR2 are SQVTM and ANQGSEA. This CDR3 is 12 amino acids long. Together with reference TRBV29-1 and TRBJ1-2, the CDR3 gives the full variable domain: SAVISQKPSRDICQRGTSLTIQCQVDSQVTMMFWYRQQPGQSLTLIATANQGSEATYESGFVIDKFPISRPNLTFSTLTVSNMSPEDSSIYLCSVERGKYGYTFGSGTRLTVV.

This clone has only a few counts. The rearrangement links TRBV5-1 to TRBJ1-2; 8 bases match TRBD1. This CDR3 has 14 amino acids. Trimming removed 6 bases from V and 5 bases from J; junction bases left unmatched: 9. Germline CDR1 reads SGHRS; CDR2 reads YFSETQ. CDR3 coding DNA: TGCGCCAGCAACGCCGGGACAGGAGCGTATGGCTACACCTTC. This gives the protein CASNAGTGAYGYTF.

The V gene is TRBV7-9, the J gene TRBJ1-2; 10 nucleotides agree with TRBD1. There are 14 residues in the CDR3. Trimming took 5 bases from V and 7 from J; bases not matched to a gene: 7. The germline V gene has CDR1 SEHNR and CDR2 FQNEAQ (reference sequence). In DNA form, the CDR3 reads TGTGCCAGCAGCCCACGACAGGGGGCGGGTGGCTACACCTTC. It yields the protein CASSPRQGAGGYTF.

This rearrangement joins TRBV6-5 to TRBJ1-1; no clear D. This CDR3 spans 14 amino acids. Trimming cost V 4 bases and J 0 bases, with 9 bases left between them. CDR1 is MNHEY and CDR2 is SVGAGI in the germline V gene. The CDR3 reads CASSLNTLNTEAFF. The CDR3 DNA sequence: TGTGCCAGCAGTTTAAACACCTTGAACACTGAAGCTTTCTTT.